This T cell receptor (beta chain) stems from a study of blood T cells in healthy people across ages. Combining a sample-barcoded 5' primer with a J-beta primer mix, a second PCR ran for roughly 6 to 12 cycles. Via MiXCR, TCRdb re-called the 5' RACE reads, giving one row per CDR3 protein. Altogether approximately 960,000 distinct CDR3 sequences are present, approximately 32% being singletons, with the ten largest covering 9.5% to 13%. Germline loops: CDR1 SGHVS, CDR2 FQNEAQ. Trimming at V came to 5 bases and at J to 7 bases, leaving 11 bases not matched to a gene. This CDR3 spans 16 amino acids. This sample also belongs to another study, concerning T cells of mothers and their children.

Sequenced sample: blood. This chain links TRBV7-8 with TRBJ2-1; 10 nucleotides align to TRBD2. The TCR comes from a middle-aged woman in good health. CDR3 sequence reads: CASSPMERGGRNEQFF. CDR3 in DNA: TGTGCCAGCAGCCCTATGGAGCGGGGGGGTAGAAATGAGCAGTTCTTC.